This TCR beta chain was recovered during a study of T cell responses to AZD1222 COVID-19 vaccine. Study conclusions and caveats: Vaccination with two AZD1222 doses was followed by a rise in Spike-specific TCR breadth and depth. Clonal diversity may have been underestimated, and the donors were mostly white British, with more females than males.

Germline V gene sequence: CDR1 SGHRS, CDR2 YFSETQ. The CDR3 runs to 16 residues. V was clipped by 0 bases and J by 3 bases, with 15 bases between them. Profiled with immunoSEQ multiplex PCR; TCRdb holds only in-frame clones, not every one. This sample has some 50,000 clones, with approximately 91% found just once. This clone was observed once. Its antigen is undetermined. This clonotype was sampled from an adult who received the AZD1222 COVID-19 vaccine. The chain couples TRBV5-1 to TRBJ2-5; perhaps TRBD1 as D (6 bases). The sequencing used peripheral blood, collected 28 days after the second AZD1222 dose. CDR3 coding DNA: TGCGCCAGCAGCTTGGGCGGCAGGGGTTCCGAAGAGACCCAGTACTTC. This encodes CASSLGGRGSEETQYF.